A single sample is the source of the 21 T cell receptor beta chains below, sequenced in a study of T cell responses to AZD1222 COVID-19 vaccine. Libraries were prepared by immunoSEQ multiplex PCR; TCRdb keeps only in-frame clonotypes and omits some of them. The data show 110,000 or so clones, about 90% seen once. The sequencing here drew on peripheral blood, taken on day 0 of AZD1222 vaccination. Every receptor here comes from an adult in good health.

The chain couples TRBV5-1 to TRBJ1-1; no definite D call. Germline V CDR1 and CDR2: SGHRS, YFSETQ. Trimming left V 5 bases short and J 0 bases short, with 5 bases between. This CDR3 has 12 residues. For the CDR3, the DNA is TGCGCCAGCAGTAAGGTGAACACTGAAGCTTTCTTT. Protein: CASSKVNTEAFF.

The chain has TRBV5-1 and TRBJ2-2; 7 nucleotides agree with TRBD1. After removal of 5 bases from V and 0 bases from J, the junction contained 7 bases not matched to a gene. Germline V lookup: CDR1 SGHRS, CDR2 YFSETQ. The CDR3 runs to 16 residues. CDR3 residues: CASRPLQGSNTGELFF. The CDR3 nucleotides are TGCGCCAGCAGGCCTTTACAGGGGTCGAACACCGGGGAGCTGTTTTTT.

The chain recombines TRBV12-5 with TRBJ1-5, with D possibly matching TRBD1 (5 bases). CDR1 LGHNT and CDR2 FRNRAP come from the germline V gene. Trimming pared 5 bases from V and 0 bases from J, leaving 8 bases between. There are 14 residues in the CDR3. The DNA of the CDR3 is TGTGCTAGTGGTCGACAGATTAGCAATCAGCCCCAGCATTTT. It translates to CASGRQISNQPQHF.

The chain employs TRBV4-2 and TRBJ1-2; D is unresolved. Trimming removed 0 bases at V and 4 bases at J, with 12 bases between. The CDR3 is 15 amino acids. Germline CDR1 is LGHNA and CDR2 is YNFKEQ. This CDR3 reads CASSQDGGLLYGYTF. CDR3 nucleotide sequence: TGTGCCAGCAGCCAAGATGGTGGACTCCTCTATGGCTACACCTTC.

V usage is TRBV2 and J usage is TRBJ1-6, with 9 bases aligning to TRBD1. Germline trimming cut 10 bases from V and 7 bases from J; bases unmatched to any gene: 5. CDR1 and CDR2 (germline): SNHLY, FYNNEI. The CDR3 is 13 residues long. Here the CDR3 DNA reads TGTGCCACCCAAGGGACAGGGAATTCACCCCTCCACTTT. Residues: CATQGTGNSPLHF.

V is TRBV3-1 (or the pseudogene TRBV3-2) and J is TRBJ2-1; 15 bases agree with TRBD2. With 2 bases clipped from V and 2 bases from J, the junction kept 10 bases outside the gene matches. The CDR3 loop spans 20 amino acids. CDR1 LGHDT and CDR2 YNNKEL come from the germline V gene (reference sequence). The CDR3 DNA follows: TGTGCCAGCAGCCAATTGTTAGGGACTAGCGGGGGGACCACCTACAATGAGCAGTTCTTC. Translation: CASSQLLGTSGGTTYNEQFF.

In DNA, the CDR3 is TGTGCCTGGAAAGCGGGGGACGGCAATCAGCCCCAGCATTTT. Protein product: CAWKAGDGNQPQHF. V gene TRBV30 combines with J gene TRBJ1-5; weak D call: TRBD1 (5 bases). The V gene lost 4 bases and the J gene lost 2 bases, with 12 bases spanning the gap. This CDR3 contains 14 residues. The germline gives CDR1 GTSNPN, CDR2 SVGIG (reference sequence).

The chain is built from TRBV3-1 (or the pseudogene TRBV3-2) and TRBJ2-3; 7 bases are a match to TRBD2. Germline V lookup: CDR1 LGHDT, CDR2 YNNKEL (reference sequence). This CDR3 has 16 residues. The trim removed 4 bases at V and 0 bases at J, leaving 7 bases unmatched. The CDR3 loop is CASSRPAGVSTDTQYF. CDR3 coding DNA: TGTGCCAGCAGCCGACCGGCGGGAGTAAGCACAGATACGCAGTATTTT.

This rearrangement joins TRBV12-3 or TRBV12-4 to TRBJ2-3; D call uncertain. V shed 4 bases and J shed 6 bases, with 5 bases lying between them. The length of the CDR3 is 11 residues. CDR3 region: CASSWADTQYF. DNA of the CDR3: TGTGCCAGCAGTTGGGCGGATACGCAGTATTTT.

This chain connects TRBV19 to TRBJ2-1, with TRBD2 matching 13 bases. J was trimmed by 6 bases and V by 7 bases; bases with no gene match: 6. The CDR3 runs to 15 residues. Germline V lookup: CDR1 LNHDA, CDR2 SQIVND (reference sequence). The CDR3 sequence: CASIWTSGGLNEQFF. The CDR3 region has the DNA TGTGCCAGTATCTGGACTAGCGGGGGCCTCAATGAGCAGTTCTTC. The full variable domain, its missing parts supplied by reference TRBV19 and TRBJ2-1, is DGGITQSPKYLFRKEGQNVTLSCEQNLNHDAMYWYRQDPGQGLRLIYYSQIVNDFQKGDIAEGYSVSREKKESFPLTVTSAQKNPTAFYLCASIWTSGGLNEQFFGPGTRLTVL.

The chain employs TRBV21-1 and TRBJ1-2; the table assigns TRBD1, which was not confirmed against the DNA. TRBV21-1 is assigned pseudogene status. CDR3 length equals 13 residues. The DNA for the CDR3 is TGTGCCAGCAGCAGGACAGCTAACTATGGCTACACCTTC. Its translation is CASSRTANYGYTF.

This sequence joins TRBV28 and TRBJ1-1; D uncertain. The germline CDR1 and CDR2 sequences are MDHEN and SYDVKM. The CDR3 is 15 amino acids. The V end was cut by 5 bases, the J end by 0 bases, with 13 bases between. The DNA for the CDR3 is TGTGCCAGCAGTCCCATGAGCCAAATGAACACTGAAGCTTTCTTT. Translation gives CASSPMSQMNTEAFF.

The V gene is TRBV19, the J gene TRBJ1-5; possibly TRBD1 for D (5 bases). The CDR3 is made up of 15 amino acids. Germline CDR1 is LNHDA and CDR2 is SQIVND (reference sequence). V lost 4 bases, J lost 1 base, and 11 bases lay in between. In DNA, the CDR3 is TGTGCCAGTAGTACCGGCGGACAAAGCAATCAGCCCCAGCATTTT. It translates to CASSTGGQSNQPQHF. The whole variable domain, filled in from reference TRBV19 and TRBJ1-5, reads DGGITQSPKYLFRKEGQNVTLSCEQNLNHDAMYWYRQDPGQGLRLIYYSQIVNDFQKGDIAEGYSVSREKKESFPLTVTSAQKNPTAFYLCASSTGGQSNQPQHFGDGTRLSIL.

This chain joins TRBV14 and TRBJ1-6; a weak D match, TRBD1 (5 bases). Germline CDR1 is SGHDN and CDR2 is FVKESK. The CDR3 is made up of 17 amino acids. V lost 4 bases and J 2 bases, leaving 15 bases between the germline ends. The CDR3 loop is CASSPGSFRTYNSPLHF. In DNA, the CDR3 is TGTGCCAGCAGCCCAGGGTCATTTCGCACCTATAATTCACCCCTCCACTTT.

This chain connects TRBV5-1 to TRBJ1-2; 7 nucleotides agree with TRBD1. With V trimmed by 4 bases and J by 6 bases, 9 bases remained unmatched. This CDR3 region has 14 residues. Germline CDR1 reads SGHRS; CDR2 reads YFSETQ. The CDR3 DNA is TGCGCCAGCAGCCCCGTGGACAGGTTGGATGGCTACACCTTC. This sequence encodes CASSPVDRLDGYTF.

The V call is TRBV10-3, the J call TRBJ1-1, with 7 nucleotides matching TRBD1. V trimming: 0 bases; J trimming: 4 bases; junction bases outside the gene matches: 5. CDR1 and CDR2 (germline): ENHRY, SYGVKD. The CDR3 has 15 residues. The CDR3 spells CAISESGQVGTEAFF. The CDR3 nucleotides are TGTGCCATCAGTGAGTCTGGACAGGTGGGCACTGAAGCTTTCTTT.

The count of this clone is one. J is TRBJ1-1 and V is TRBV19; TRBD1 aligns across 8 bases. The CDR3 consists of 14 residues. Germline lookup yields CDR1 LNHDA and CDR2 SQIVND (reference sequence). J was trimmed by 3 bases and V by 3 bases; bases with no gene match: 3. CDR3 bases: TGTGCCAGTAGTATCCAGGGGGCCTACACTGAAGCTTTCTTT. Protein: CASSIQGAYTEAFF.

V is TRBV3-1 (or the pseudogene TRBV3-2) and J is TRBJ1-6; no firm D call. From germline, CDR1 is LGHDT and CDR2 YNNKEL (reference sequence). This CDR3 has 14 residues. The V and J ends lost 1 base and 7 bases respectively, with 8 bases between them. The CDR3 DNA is TGTGCCAGCAGCCAAGTCGGTGGGAATTCACCCCTCCACTTT. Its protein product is CASSQVGGNSPLHF.

In DNA, the CDR3 is TGTGCCAGCAGCTTAGGACGGGGCATGAACACTGAAGCTTTCTTT. Translation gives CASSLGRGMNTEAFF. V is TRBV11-3 and J is TRBJ1-1, with a tentative D call TRBD1 (5 bases). Germline loops: CDR1 SGHNT, CDR2 YENEEA. This CDR3 has 15 amino acids. V lost 1 base, J lost 0 bases, and 9 bases lay in between.

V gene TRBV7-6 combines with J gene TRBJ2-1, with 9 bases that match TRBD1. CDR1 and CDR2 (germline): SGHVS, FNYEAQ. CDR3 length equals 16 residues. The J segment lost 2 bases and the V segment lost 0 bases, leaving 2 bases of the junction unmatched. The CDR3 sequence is CASSLAQGAAYNEQFF. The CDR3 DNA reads TGTGCCAGCAGCTTAGCACAGGGGGCCGCCTACAATGAGCAGTTCTTC.

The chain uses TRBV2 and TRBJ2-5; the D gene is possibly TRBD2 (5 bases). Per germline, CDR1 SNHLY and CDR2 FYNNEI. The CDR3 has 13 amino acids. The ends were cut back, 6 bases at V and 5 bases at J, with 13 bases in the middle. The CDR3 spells CASRVDYTETQYF. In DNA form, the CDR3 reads TGTGCCAGCAGGGTCGACTACACTGAGACCCAGTACTTC.